Sequencing of this TCR beta chain was carried out in a study of T cell clonality in common variable immunodeficiency. Patients and controls were mostly of Caucasian heritage. The study's findings and limits: Fewer TCRbeta clones were shared among CVID subjects than controls. Repertoire-complication correlations in CVID were limited by patient heterogeneity.

The CDR3 spans 14 residues. V was pared by 2 bases and J by 2 bases, with 1 base of the junction left unmatched. Germline V lookup: CDR1 MNHEY, CDR2 SVGEGT. Many counts were recorded for this clone. Its antigen is as yet unknown. The CDR3 end falls 3 residues outside the read, so it is completed with the germline J gene. Data came from immunoSEQ multiplex PCR; TCRdb stores just in-frame clones and leaves some out. The profile covers 50,000 to 60,000 clones, none occurring a single time. What was sequenced was peripheral blood mononuclear cells. The sequence derives from a person aged 18-70 years in good health. This chain uses TRBV6-2 or TRBV6-3 with TRBJ2-7; TRBD1 matches 9 bases. This CDR3 reads CASSYGDRAYEQYF. The sequenced CDR3 bases are TGTGCCAGCAGTTACGGGGACAGGGCCTACGAG.